This T cell receptor (beta chain) comes out of a study of TIL therapy for anti-PD-1-resistant metastatic lung cancer. This clone is a singleton in its sample. Sequencing used immunoSEQ v3. Measured with immunoSEQ multiplex PCR; TCRdb has only the in-frame clones, and not every one. The sample lists under 70,000 clones; around nine tenths were seen once. Time point noted: pre-treatment sample, taken before nivolumab and TIL therapy. The CDR3 runs to 13 residues. The germline V gene encodes CDR1 MNHEY and CDR2 SMNVEV (reference sequence). Unmatched junction bases numbered 6, after V lost 9 bases and J lost 2 bases.

The source was blood, collected at baseline. This sequence originates from a person aged 25 to 79 with non-small cell lung cancer. The rearrangement links TRBV27 to TRBJ1-1; TRBD1 matches at 7 bases. The CDR3 DNA sequence: TGTGCCAGTAACAGGGGTGTAAACACTGAAGCTTTCTTT. Translation gives CASNRGVNTEAFF.